Listed here is a single T cell receptor beta chain. Its antigen remains unidentified. Primers: 60 Vbeta forward and 13 Jbeta reverse. Sequencing used immunoSEQ multiplex PCR; TCRdb keeps in-frame clones, though not all of them. The data hold 150,000 to 200,000 clones, with over 75% observed a single time. This record belongs to a study of cytomegalovirus exposure and HLA in healthy donors. Study-wide background: Around 80 million unique TCRs from HLA-typed donors were held in an early data release.

The germline V and J ends were trimmed by 1 base and 5 bases, with 5 bases remaining between them. Germline-derived CDR1 and CDR2 are MDHEN and SYDVKM. The CDR3 is made up of 12 amino acids. Overall study findings and caveats: Presence/absence comparisons presumed near-even sequencing depth among donors. Researchers counted 180 or so TCR beta chains as cytomegalovirus-associated. Per a prior analysis, the majority of TCR beta V segments were productive roughly 87% or roughly 30% of the time.

J is TRBJ1-2 and V is TRBV28; D is undetermined. The TCR sequence derives from a man between 18 and 35 years old in good health and CMV-seronegative. Source material: PBMCs. CDR3 protein: CASSLYTYGYTF. The CDR3 DNA is TGTGCCAGCAGTTTATACACATATGGCTACACCTTC.